This TCR beta chain was found in a study of early T cells in non-severe SARS-CoV-2 infection. Overall study: Chains stayed unpaired after sequencing of bulk RNA from unsorted whole blood. Overall study results and limits: Database matching using VDJdb favored anti-spike CD8 responses, with private and CD4 specificities left missing.

Of note for this clonotype: No antigen is known for it.

Unique molecular identifiers were affixed to single, distinct cDNA molecules. From the 5' RACE reads, TCRdb called clonotypes with MiXCR, one entry per CDR3 protein. The sample contains fewer than 50,000 distinct CDR3 sequences, roughly 4% of which appear only once. This CDR3 region has 16 residues. Germline V gene lookup returns CDR1 MDHEN and CDR2 SYDVKM. V lost 5 bases, J lost 4 bases, and 11 bases stayed unmatched. Material: whole blood. The rearrangement links TRBV28 to TRBJ2-7; 10 bases fit TRBD2. The TCR originated in an adult who was a healthcare worker with PCR-confirmed SARS-CoV-2 infection or an uninfected control (not recorded which). The CDR3 DNA follows: TGTGCCAGCAGTACCTTCAGCGGGAGGGCCTTTTACGAGCAGTACTTC. Protein sequence: CASSTFSGRAFYEQYF.